This T cell receptor (beta chain) was identified during a study of shared clonotypes between healthy human individuals. Sequenced by immunoSEQ multiplex PCR; TCRdb stores in-frame clones only, minus some. The data contain about 510,000 clones, around 74% of them seen just once; the ten biggest clones take up approximately 13%. The TCR sequence derives from a woman between 40 and 50 years old in good health. Some clones in this sample may be carry-over from other donors' samples. Sequenced sample: PBMCs.

Here the CDR3 DNA reads TGCACCAGCAGCCTGAACCCGGGGACAGGGAAAGGCGTGAACACTGAAGCTTTCTTT. Translated: CTSSLNPGTGKGVNTEAFF. This chain links TRBV1 with TRBJ1-1; the table calls TRBD1, which could not be checked here. TRBV1 is marked as a pseudogene. The CDR3 has 19 residues.